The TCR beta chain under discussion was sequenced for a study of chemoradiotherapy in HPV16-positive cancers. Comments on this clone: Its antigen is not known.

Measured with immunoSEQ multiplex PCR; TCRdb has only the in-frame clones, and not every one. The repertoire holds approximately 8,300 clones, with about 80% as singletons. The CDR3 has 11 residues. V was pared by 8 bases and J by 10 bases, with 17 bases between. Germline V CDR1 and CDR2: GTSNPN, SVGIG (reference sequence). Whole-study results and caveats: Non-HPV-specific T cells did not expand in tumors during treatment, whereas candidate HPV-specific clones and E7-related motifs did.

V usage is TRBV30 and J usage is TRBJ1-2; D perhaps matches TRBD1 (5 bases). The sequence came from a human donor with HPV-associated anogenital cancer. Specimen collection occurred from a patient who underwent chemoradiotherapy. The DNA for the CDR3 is TGTGCCACTACCACTGGGGGTCCCTACACCTTC. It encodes CATTTGGPYTF.